This T cell receptor (beta chain) was recorded in a study of blood T cell repertoires in COVID-19. The CDR3 contains 13 residues. Between the trimmed V and J ends, which lost 3 bases and 0 bases, there was a span of 8 bases. Germline values: CDR1 GTSNPN, CDR2 SVGIG (reference sequence). Assay: immunoSEQ multiplex PCR; the TCRdb copy retains only in-frame clones and omits some. The sample yields about 300,000 clones, about 88% seen once. One Seattle source followed patients from active infection through their disease course. This sequence joins TRBV30 and TRBJ1-1; D remains unclear. The sample consisted of peripheral blood. The sequence came from a human donor with COVID-19, enrolled during active disease. The donor label of this sample is uncertain. CDR3 residues: CAWSEFMNTEAFF. Here the CDR3 DNA reads TGTGCCTGGAGCGAGTTTATGAACACTGAAGCTTTCTTT.